This T cell receptor beta chain was sequenced in a study of blood T cells in healthy people across ages. Sample-barcoded 5' priming and a J-beta primer mix drove a second PCR of roughly 6 to 12 cycles. Every single cDNA molecule received a tag from a template-switch adaptor with 12 random nucleotides. TCRdb reanalysed the 5' RACE reads using MiXCR and keeps one entry per CDR3 protein. The sample carries under 2,000,000 distinct CDR3 sequences, approximately 50% recorded once. The sequence was collected from a woman in her thirties or forties in good health. Material for sequencing was blood.

CDR3 sequence: CASSEFAGYSYEQYF. In DNA form, the CDR3 reads TGTGCCAGCAGTGAATTCGCAGGTTACTCCTACGAGCAGTACTTC. V and J are TRBV6-1 and TRBJ2-7; D is undetermined. V was shortened by 2 bases and J by 0 bases, with 11 bases between the two germline ends. The CDR3 extends over 15 amino acids. Germline V gene lookup returns CDR1 MNHNS and CDR2 SASEGT.